This is a list of T cell receptor beta chains from one sample in a study of T cell responses to AZD1222 COVID-19 vaccine. Repertoires were generated with immunoSEQ multiplex PCR, while TCRdb's copy carries only in-frame clones and drops some. The sample contains around 110,000 clones, about 90% of which appear only once. Sequenced here: peripheral blood, sampled 28 days after the second AZD1222 dose. Receptor source: an adult who received the AZD1222 COVID-19 vaccine. CDR3s include the opening cysteine and the closing phenylalanine or tryptophan. Clone size is stated in some rows and not others, as once, few, many or a class when expanded.

j_call v_call clone_size cdr3_aa
TRBJ1-1 TRBV28 once CASSLWGGGNTEAFF
TRBJ2-7 TRBV5-1 NA CASQMTGGPNEQYF
TRBJ2-3 TRBV7-3 once CASSPGTSGDTQYF
TRBJ1-6 TRBV7-6 NA CASSRDRGSFSPLHF
TRBJ1-5 TRBV7-8 NA CASGQGGLSNQPQHF
TRBJ1-6 TRBV7-9 NA CASSLSAGNSPLHF
TRBJ1-2 TRBV7-2 NA CATEPGSGYGYTF
TRBJ2-2 TRBV30 NA CAWSVQAGSGELFF
TRBJ1-1 TRBV7-6 NA CASSLAGGTMNTEAFF
TRBJ1-4 TRBV28 NA CASSWDGSANEKLFF
TRBJ2-2 TRBV19 NA CASRRAGEITGELFF
TRBJ2-2 TRBV5-8 NA CASSDRDRGVIHTGELFF
TRBJ2-1 TRBV3-1/TRBV3-2 medium-sized CASSQDMGDAYNEQFF
TRBJ2-7 TRBV30 NA CACITKGGDRYF
TRBJ1-3 TRBV9 NA CASSVEGVNPRGNTIYF
TRBJ2-5 TRBV4-1 NA CASSQARSAVQETQYF
TRBJ1-3 TRBV28 NA CASSLNRPLPAGNTIYF
TRBJ2-7 TRBV7-9 NA CASSSLTGGSSYEQYF
TRBJ1-1 TRBV5-4 NA CATSDRVYLGTEAFF
TRBJ1-1 TRBV25-1 NA CASSGQGMGNTEAFF
TRBJ2-3 TRBV24-1 NA CATRAGRAGSDTQYF
TRBJ2-1 TRBV7-3 NA CASSLRGADEQFF
TRBJ1-1 TRBV6-5 NA CASRLTSRGGTEAFF
TRBJ2-2 TRBV27 NA CASSSQGGELFF
TRBJ2-3 TRBV3-1/TRBV3-2 NA CASSQDQTSGRFGPSTDTQYF
TRBJ2-4 TRBV2 NA CASSPGQGVIIQYF
TRBJ2-5 TRBV28 NA CASSLESVQETQYF